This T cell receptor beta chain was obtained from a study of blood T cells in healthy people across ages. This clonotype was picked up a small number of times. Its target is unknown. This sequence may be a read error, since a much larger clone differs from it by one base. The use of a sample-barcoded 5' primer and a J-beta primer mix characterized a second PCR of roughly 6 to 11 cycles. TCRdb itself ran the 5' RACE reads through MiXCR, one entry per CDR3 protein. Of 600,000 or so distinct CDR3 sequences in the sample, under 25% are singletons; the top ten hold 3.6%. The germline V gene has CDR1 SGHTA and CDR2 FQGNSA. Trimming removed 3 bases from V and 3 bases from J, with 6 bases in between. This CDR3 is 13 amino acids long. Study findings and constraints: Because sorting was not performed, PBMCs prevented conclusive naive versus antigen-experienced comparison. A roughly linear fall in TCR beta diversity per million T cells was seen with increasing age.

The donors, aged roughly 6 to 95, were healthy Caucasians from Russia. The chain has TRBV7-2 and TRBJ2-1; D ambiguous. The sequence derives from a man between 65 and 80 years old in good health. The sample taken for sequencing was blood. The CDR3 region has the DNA TGTGCCAGCAGCTTCAACTTCTACAATGAGCAGTTCTTC. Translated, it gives CASSFNFYNEQFF.